The next 32 T cell receptor beta chains were all read from a single sample in a study of blood T cell repertoires in COVID-19. Assay: immunoSEQ multiplex PCR; the TCRdb copy retains only in-frame clones and omits some. The sample shows 250,000 to 400,000 clones, roughly nine tenths of them seen only once. The material sequenced was PBMCs or T cells enriched from blood (not recorded which). These TCRs come from a man in his 60s who had recovered from COVID-19.

This clone has a single count. The chain recombines TRBV3-1 (or the pseudogene TRBV3-2) with TRBJ1-6; D is unresolved. Germline V gives CDR1 LGHDT, CDR2 YNNKEL (reference sequence). Trimming shortened V by 3 bases and J by 7 bases, and 7 bases separated the two germline ends. This CDR3 is built from 13 residues. CDR3 loop: CASSQTSNSPLHF. CDR3 nucleotide sequence: TGTGCCAGCAGCCAGACATCCAATTCACCCCTCCACTTT.

The gene calls are TRBV11-2 and TRBJ1-1; D is uncertain. The ends were cut back, 7 bases at V and 1 base at J, with 13 bases in the middle. Germline V gene sequence: CDR1 SGHAT, CDR2 FQNNGV. This CDR3 contains 14 residues. This chain's CDR3 is CASKLSNGNTEAFF. The CDR3 nucleotides read TGTGCCAGCAAGCTTAGTAATGGGAACACTGAAGCTTTCTTT.

The rearrangement uses TRBV11-3 and TRBJ2-5; no definite D call. Trimming took off 5 bases at V and 2 bases at J, with 9 bases between the two ends. There are 13 residues in the CDR3. Germline CDR1 and CDR2: SGHNT and YENEEA. CDR3 in amino acids: CASSPRSQETQYF. The CDR3 region has the DNA TGTGCCAGCAGCCCCCGTAGTCAAGAGACCCAGTACTTC. Full variable domain (rest looked up from reference TRBV11-3 and TRBJ2-5): EAGVVQSPRYKIIEKKQPVAFWCNPISGHNTLYWYLQNLGQGPELLIRYENEEAVDDSQLPKDRFSAERLKGVDSTLKIQPAELGDSAVYLCASSPRSQETQYFGPGTRLLVL.

This chain joins TRBV5-4 and TRBJ1-6, with 7 positions matching TRBD1. V shed 0 bases and J 8 bases; nucleotides not matched to a gene: 8. The V gene's germline CDR1 is SGHNT and CDR2 YYREEE (reference sequence). CDR3 size: 16 residues. CDR3 DNA sequence: TGTGCCAGCAGCTTGGGGGCCGGGACAGAATATTCACCCCTCCACTTT. It specifies CASSLGAGTEYSPLHF. Filled out from reference TRBV5-4 and TRBJ1-6, the complete variable domain reads ETGVTQSPTHLIKTRGQQVTLRCSSQSGHNTVSWYQQALGQGPQFIFQYYREEENGRGNFPPRFSGLQFPNYSSELNVNALELDDSALYLCASSLGAGTEYSPLHFGNGTRLTVT.

The V and J genes are TRBV4-1 and TRBJ2-1, with D possibly being TRBD2 (5 bases). Trimming took 1 base from V and 0 from J, leaving 7 bases between them. CDR3 length equals 15 residues. CDR1 MGHRA and CDR2 YSYEKL come from the germline V gene. DNA of the CDR3: TGCGCCAGCAGCCAAGCGGGGAGCTCCTACAATGAGCAGTTCTTC. Residues: CASSQAGSSYNEQFF.

In this sample, this clone turned up once. V is TRBV12-5 and J is TRBJ2-7; TRBD1 aligns across 8 bases. The ends lost 1 base at V and 2 bases at J; junction bases unmatched: 4. Germline assignment: CDR1 LGHNT and CDR2 FRNRAP. The CDR3 sequence is 15 residues long. The CDR3 DNA sequence: TGTGCTAGTGGTTTGGCAGACAGGGGTACCTACGAGCAGTACTTC. Translation: CASGLADRGTYEQYF.

The rearrangement uses TRBV27 and TRBJ2-7; 7 nucleotides line up with TRBD2. CDR1 and CDR2 (germline): MNHEY, SMNVEV (reference sequence). The CDR3 loop spans 15 amino acids. Unmatched junction bases numbered 12, after V lost 3 bases and J lost 7 bases. The CDR3 reads CASSFALAARGEQYF. CDR3 nucleotides: TGTGCCAGCAGTTTTGCGCTAGCGGCGAGGGGAGAGCAGTACTTC.

The chain links TRBV6-1 to TRBJ1-2; 11 nucleotides align to TRBD1. The CDR3 totals 17 residues. CDR1 and CDR2 from the germline V gene are MNHNS and SASEGT. The V gene end was trimmed by 0 bases and the J gene end by 4 bases; junction bases not matched to a gene: 7. CDR3 bases: TGTGCCAGCAGTGAAGCTTTTGGGGGACAGGGGGGCTATGGCTACACCTTC. This codes for CASSEAFGGQGGYGYTF.

The V call is TRBV5-5, the J call TRBJ2-6, with D perhaps TRBD1 (6 bases). Germline CDR1 reads SGHKS; CDR2 reads YYEKEE (reference sequence). Trimming stripped 2 bases from V and 4 bases from J, with 16 bases between. The CDR3 is 17 amino acids. The CDR3 bases are TGTGCCAGCAGCTTATGGCGTAGACAGGCCGGGGCCAACGTCCTGACTTTC. Translation gives CASSLWRRQAGANVLTF.

The chain has TRBV12-3 or TRBV12-4 and TRBJ1-4; 10 bases align to TRBD1. The CDR3 has 13 amino acids. The V segment lost 8 bases and the J segment 7 bases; nucleotides outside the gene matches: 4. The CDR3 DNA follows: TGTGCCAGCGCCGGGACAGGGGTTGAAAAACTGTTTTTT. As protein: CASAGTGVEKLFF.

The chain links TRBV19 to TRBJ1-5; a possible D gene is TRBD1 (5 bases). V was trimmed by 5 bases and J by 0 bases, leaving 14 bases between them. Per germline, CDR1 LNHDA and CDR2 SQIVND (reference sequence). This CDR3 has 16 residues. CDR3 sequence reads: CASSVRQFYSNQPQHF. The CDR3 DNA sequence: TGTGCCAGTAGTGTCCGACAGTTTTATAGCAATCAGCCCCAGCATTTT.

The chain is built from TRBV6-5 and TRBJ1-2; 8 nucleotides line up with TRBD1. The CDR3 runs to 13 residues. V shed 6 bases, J shed 6 bases, and the junction held 6 bases outside the gene matches. Germline V CDR1 and CDR2: MNHEY, SVGAGI. CDR3 in DNA: TGTGCCAGCAGGGGGGTGACAGGGGATGGCTACACCTTC. Its protein is CASRGVTGDGYTF.

The chain is built from TRBV5-1 and TRBJ2-6; 7 bases are shared with TRBD2. V shed 0 bases, J shed 4 bases, and the junction held 7 bases outside the gene matches. The CDR3 runs to 17 residues. Germline V gene sequence: CDR1 SGHRS, CDR2 YFSETQ. CDR3 sequence reads: CASSLESGAAGANVLTF. The CDR3 region has the DNA TGCGCCAGCAGCTTGGAAAGCGGGGCGGCCGGGGCCAACGTCCTGACTTTC.

The chain has TRBV19 and TRBJ1-4, with 11 bases matching TRBD1. The trim removed 5 bases at V and 7 bases at J, leaving 6 bases unmatched. Germline lookup yields CDR1 LNHDA and CDR2 SQIVND (reference sequence). The CDR3 covers 15 residues. Written as DNA, the CDR3 is TGTGCCAGTAGTTTACCGGGACAGGGGGTTGAAAAACTGTTTTTT. As protein: CASSLPGQGVEKLFF.

This chain uses TRBV11-2 with TRBJ1-2, with 7 bases aligning to TRBD1. The germline V gene has CDR1 SGHAT and CDR2 FQNNGV. The CDR3 is made up of 16 amino acids. V lost 5 bases and J lost 3; bases outside the gene matches: 12. CDR3 sequence reads: CASSPDRDIVYYGYTF. DNA for the CDR3: TGTGCCAGCAGCCCCGACAGGGATATCGTGTACTATGGCTACACCTTC.

In its sample, this clone was seen a few times. The V and J genes are TRBV7-9 and TRBJ2-1; 7 positions match TRBD1. Germline CDR1 reads SEHNR; CDR2 reads FQNEAQ (reference sequence). The CDR3 sequence is 16 residues long. Trimming at V came to 3 bases and at J to 6 bases, leaving 11 bases not matched to a gene. In DNA form, the CDR3 reads TGTGCCAGCAGCTTTACTACCCGGACAGGCCGCAATGAGCAGTTCTTC. Amino acid sequence: CASSFTTRTGRNEQFF.

The V call is TRBV4-3, the J call TRBJ2-7; D is undetermined. The CDR3 extends over 13 amino acids. V dropped 4 bases and J dropped 3 bases, with 10 bases sitting between them. Germline V gives CDR1 LGHNA, CDR2 YSLEER. The chain's CDR3 is CASSLNGGYEQYF. DNA for the CDR3: TGCGCCAGCAGCCTCAACGGTGGCTACGAGCAGTACTTC.

This chain connects TRBV6-5 to TRBJ2-5; 8 nucleotides line up with TRBD1. The germline CDR1 and CDR2 sequences are MNHEY and SVGAGI. This CDR3 has 14 amino acids. Trimming at V came to 1 base and at J to 2 bases, leaving 0 bases not matched to a gene. The CDR3 region is CASSYYRGQETQYF. The CDR3 nucleotides read TGTGCCAGCAGTTACTACAGGGGGCAAGAGACCCAGTACTTC.

The chain combines TRBV7-9 with TRBJ1-2; TRBD1 matches at 11 bases. Germline V gene lookup returns CDR1 SEHNR and CDR2 FQNEAQ (reference sequence). The CDR3 is 16 residues long. V shed 3 bases, J shed 8 bases, and the junction held 11 bases outside the gene matches. The CDR3 nucleotides are TGTGCCAGCAGCTTCTCAGGGACAGGGGGGAAGGAAGGCTACACCTTC. Translating it yields CASSFSGTGGKEGYTF.

CDR3 region: CASSQIESGGAYEQFF. CDR3 sequence (DNA): TGTGCCAGCAGCCAAATCGAGAGCGGGGGGGCCTATGAGCAGTTCTTC. The chain recombines TRBV3-1 (or the pseudogene TRBV3-2) with TRBJ2-1; the match to TRBD2 covers 10 bases. J was trimmed by 8 bases and V by 2 bases; bases with no gene match: 9. There are 16 residues in the CDR3. Looked up from germline, CDR1 is LGHDT and CDR2 is YNNKEL (reference sequence).

The chain links TRBV19 to TRBJ2-2; D uncertain. From germline, CDR1 is LNHDA and CDR2 SQIVND (reference sequence). This CDR3 spans 14 amino acids. Trimming stripped 8 bases from V and 0 bases from J, with 10 bases between. CDR3 region: CASRVPSNTGELFF. The DNA for the CDR3 is TGTGCCAGTCGGGTGCCCTCGAACACCGGGGAGCTGTTTTTT.

The DNA for the CDR3 is TGTGCCAGCAGCCCGACCTCGGGACAGCAGAACACTGAAGCTTTCTTT. Its translation: CASSPTSGQQNTEAFF. The J gene is TRBJ1-1, the V gene TRBV3-1 (or the pseudogene TRBV3-2), with 7 bases aligning to TRBD1. The ends lost 4 bases at V and 1 base at J; junction bases unmatched: 9. This CDR3 is built from 16 residues. In germline, CDR1 is LGHDT, CDR2 YNNKEL (reference sequence).

The chain uses TRBV12-3 or TRBV12-4 and TRBJ1-5, with D possibly TRBD1 on 5 matching bases. The CDR3 sequence is 12 residues long. Between the trimmed V and J ends, which lost 4 bases and 4 bases, there was a span of 5 bases. CDR3: CASSSGNQPQHF. CDR3 in DNA: TGTGCCAGCAGTTCAGGGAATCAGCCCCAGCATTTT.

The gene calls are TRBV4-3 and TRBJ1-5, with no clear D. V lost 0 bases and J 5 bases, leaving 17 bases between the germline ends. The CDR3 spans 17 residues. Germline loops: CDR1 LGHNA, CDR2 YSLEER. The CDR3 reads CASSQDLDNAGYQPQHF. The CDR3 coding sequence is TGCGCCAGCAGCCAAGATCTCGACAATGCGGGATATCAGCCCCAGCATTTT.

The CDR3 DNA sequence: TGTGCCAGCAGCCTCACAGGAGTCCAAGAGACCCAGTACTTC. The encoded protein is CASSLTGVQETQYF. This rearrangement joins TRBV5-4 to TRBJ2-5; TRBD1 is a possible D gene (5 bases). The CDR3 loop spans 14 amino acids. Trimming stripped 4 bases from V and 1 base from J, with 11 bases between. Germline assignment: CDR1 SGHNT and CDR2 YYREEE (reference sequence). The complete variable domain, with remaining parts taken from reference TRBV5-4 and TRBJ2-5, reads ETGVTQSPTHLIKTRGQQVTLRCSSQSGHNTVSWYQQALGQGPQFIFQYYREEENGRGNFPPRFSGLQFPNYSSELNVNALELDDSALYLCASSLTGVQETQYFGPGTRLLVL.

This clone has a single count. The rearrangement uses TRBV7-2 and TRBJ1-2, with D perhaps TRBD1 (6 bases). Trimming pared 2 bases from V and 4 bases from J, leaving 11 bases between. Germline CDR1 is SGHTA and CDR2 is FQGNSA. The CDR3 extends over 14 amino acids. CDR3 bases: TGTGCCAGCAGCTTACTGGGGGCGGCCTATGGCTACACCTTC. This codes for CASSLLGAAYGYTF.

DNA for the CDR3: TGTGCCAGCAGTTTAAGCCCGAATTCACCCCTCCACTTT. Translation: CASSLSPNSPLHF. The chain has TRBV12-3 or TRBV12-4 and TRBJ1-6; no clear D gene. The CDR3 runs 13 residues. The V and J ends lost 2 bases and 7 bases respectively, with 6 bases between them.

The chain couples TRBV6-1 to TRBJ1-6, with 10 bases matching TRBD1. V shed 4 bases, J shed 9 bases, and the junction held 15 bases outside the gene matches. There are 18 residues in the CDR3. CDR1 is MNHNS, CDR2 SASEGT, per germline. CDR3 nucleotides: TGTGCCAGCAGTGTCCGGGACAGGGGCCCTACTTTGAGTTCACCCCTCCACTTT. Translation gives CASSVRDRGPTLSSPLHF.

V usage is TRBV6-1 and J usage is TRBJ1-3; D is undetermined. V lost 1 base to trimming and J lost 3 bases, with 10 bases between them. CDR1 MNHNS and CDR2 SASEGT come from the germline V gene. This CDR3 is 15 amino acids long. The CDR3 here is CASSEGPRGGNTIYF. CDR3 DNA sequence: TGTGCCAGCAGTGAAGGCCCGCGGGGTGGAAACACCATATATTTT.

This sequence joins TRBV7-3 and TRBJ2-4; weak D call: TRBD1 (7 bases). Between the trimmed V and J ends, which lost 6 bases and 6 bases, there was a span of 30 bases. The CDR3 covers 19 residues. CDR1 is SGHTA and CDR2 is FQGTGA in the germline V gene. The CDR3 sequence: CASSTIRGASYMEGNIQYF. The CDR3 DNA is TGTGCCAGCAGTACCATCAGGGGGGCTAGTTATATGGAGGGAAACATTCAGTACTTC.

The chain carries TRBV19 and TRBJ1-2; 12 nucleotides match TRBD1. After removal of 6 bases from V and 1 base from J, the junction contained 9 bases not matched to a gene. CDR1 LNHDA and CDR2 SQIVND come from the germline V gene (reference sequence). This CDR3 region has 17 residues. The CDR3 reads CASSNRDRGRHNYGYTF. The CDR3 region has the DNA TGTGCCAGTAGCAACCGGGACAGGGGGCGGCATAACTATGGCTACACCTTC.

The rearrangement links TRBV5-1 to TRBJ1-2, with D unresolved. This CDR3 is built from 16 residues. Germline V gives CDR1 SGHRS, CDR2 YFSETQ. Trimming cost V 1 base and J 7 bases, with 20 bases left between them. This chain's CDR3 is CASSLRSGKDGGGYTF. Written as DNA, the CDR3 is TGCGCCAGCAGCTTGAGGTCGGGGAAGGACGGTGGTGGCTACACCTTC.